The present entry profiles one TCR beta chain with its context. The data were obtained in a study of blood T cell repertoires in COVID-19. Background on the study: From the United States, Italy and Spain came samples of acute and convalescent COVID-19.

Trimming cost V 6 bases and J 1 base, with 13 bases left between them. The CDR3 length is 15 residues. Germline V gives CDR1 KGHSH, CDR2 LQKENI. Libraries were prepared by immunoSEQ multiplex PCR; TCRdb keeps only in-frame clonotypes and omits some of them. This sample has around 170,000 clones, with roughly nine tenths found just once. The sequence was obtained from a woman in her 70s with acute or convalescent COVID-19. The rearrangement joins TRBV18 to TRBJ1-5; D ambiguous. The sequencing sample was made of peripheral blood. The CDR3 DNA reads TGTGCCAGCTCCCCAAGCAGGCAGAGCAATCAGCCCCAGCATTTT. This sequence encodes CASSPSRQSNQPQHF.